The entry below gives a single T cell receptor (beta chain) sequence along with its context. PCR involved 60 Vbeta and 13 Jbeta primers. Measured with immunoSEQ multiplex PCR; TCRdb has only the in-frame clones, and not every one. The sample yields some 91,000 clones, about nine tenths seen once. J lost 2 bases, V lost 6 bases, and 6 bases had no gene match. The germline CDR1 and CDR2 sequences are SGHRS and YFSETQ. CDR3 length: 15 residues. These data originate in a study of cytomegalovirus exposure and HLA in healthy donors. The chain couples TRBV5-1 to TRBJ2-1; 9 bases match TRBD1. Sequences were obtained from PBMCs. The source of this sequence is a man younger than 40 in good health and CMV-seropositive. CDR3 sequence (DNA): TGCGCCAGCACTGAACAGGGGGCGACCTACAATGAGCAGTTCTTC. Translating it yields CASTEQGATYNEQFF.